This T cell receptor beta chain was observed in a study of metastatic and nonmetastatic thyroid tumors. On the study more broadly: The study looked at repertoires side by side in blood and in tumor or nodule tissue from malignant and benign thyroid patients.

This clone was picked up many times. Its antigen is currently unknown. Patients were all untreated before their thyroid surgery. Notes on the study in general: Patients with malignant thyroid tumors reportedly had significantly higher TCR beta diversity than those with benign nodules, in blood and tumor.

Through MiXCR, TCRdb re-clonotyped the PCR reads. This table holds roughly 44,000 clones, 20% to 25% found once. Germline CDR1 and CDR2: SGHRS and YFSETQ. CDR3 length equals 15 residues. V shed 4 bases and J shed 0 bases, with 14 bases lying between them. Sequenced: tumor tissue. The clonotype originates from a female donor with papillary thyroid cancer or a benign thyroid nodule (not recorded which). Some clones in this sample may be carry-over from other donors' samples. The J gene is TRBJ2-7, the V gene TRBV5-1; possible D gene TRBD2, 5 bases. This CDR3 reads CASSADSAYSYEQYF. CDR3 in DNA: TGCGCCAGCAGCGCCGATAGCGCCTACTCCTACGAGCAGTACTTC.